The rows below give T cell receptor beta chains drawn from one sample of a study of early T cells in non-severe SARS-CoV-2 infection. MiXCR, run by TCRdb on the 5' RACE reads, gives a single entry per CDR3 protein. The repertoire holds some 91,000 distinct CDR3 sequences, with around 10% as singletons. Source: whole blood, taken at baseline. The receptor set was obtained from an adult who was a healthcare worker with PCR-confirmed SARS-CoV-2 infection or an uninfected control (not recorded which). Each CDR3 is given with its conserved first and last residue. A D gene is named only where the DNA matches it firmly. Only some rows state a clone size, as once, few, many or a class for expanded clones.

D gene: -
clone size: -
V gene: TRBV3-1
J gene: TRBJ2-2
CDR3 protein: CASSQVAGHTGELFF
CDR3 DNA: TGTGCCAGCAGCCAAGTTGCGGGGCACACCGGGGAGCTGTTTTTT

D gene: -
clone size: many
V gene: TRBV28
J gene: TRBJ2-7
CDR3 protein: CASSLSREQYF
CDR3 DNA: TGTGCCAGCAGTTTAAGTCGTGAGCAGTACTTC

D gene: -
clone size: -
V gene: TRBV5-6
J gene: TRBJ2-1
CDR3 protein: CASSFRGTSSYNEQFF
CDR3 DNA: TGTGCCAGCAGCTTTAGGGGCACTTCCTCCTACAATGAGCAGTTCTTC

D gene: TRBD1
clone size: few
V gene: TRBV20-1
J gene: TRBJ1-2
CDR3 protein: CSARARTGWNGYTF
CDR3 DNA: TGCAGTGCTAGAGCTCGGACAGGGTGGAATGGCTACACCTTC

D gene: TRBD1
clone size: few
V gene: TRBV29-1
J gene: TRBJ1-2
CDR3 protein: CSVDGQGGGYTF
CDR3 DNA: TGCAGCGTTGACGGACAGGGGGGTGGCTACACCTTC

D gene: -
clone size: few
V gene: TRBV3-1
J gene: TRBJ2-7
CDR3 protein: CASSYMRGEQYF
CDR3 DNA: TGTGCCAGCAGCTACATGAGGGGCGAGCAGTACTTC

D gene: -
clone size: -
V gene: TRBV9
J gene: TRBJ2-3
CDR3 protein: CASSFGPAVDTQYF
CDR3 DNA: TGTGCCAGCAGCTTCGGGCCGGCCGTGGATACGCAGTATTTT

D gene: TRBD2
clone size: many
V gene: TRBV20-1
J gene: TRBJ2-2
CDR3 protein: CSAERGGNTGELFF
CDR3 DNA: TGCAGTGCTGAGCGGGGGGGAAACACCGGGGAGCTGTTTTTT

D gene: TRBD2
clone size: -
V gene: TRBV20-1
J gene: TRBJ2-2
CDR3 protein: CSAASGDGGELFF
CDR3 DNA: TGCAGTGCCGCTAGCGGGGATGGCGGGGAGCTGTTTTTT

D gene: TRBD1
clone size: -
V gene: TRBV5-8
J gene: TRBJ1-2
CDR3 protein: CASSITGEGYGYTF
CDR3 DNA: TGTGCCAGCAGTATTACAGGGGAGGGCTATGGCTACACCTTC

D gene: -
clone size: few
V gene: TRBV27
J gene: TRBJ1-1
CDR3 protein: CASSSRGVAFF
CDR3 DNA: TGTGCCAGCAGCTCTAGGGGTGTAGCTTTCTTT

D gene: TRBD1
clone size: -
V gene: TRBV25-1
J gene: TRBJ2-1
CDR3 protein: CASRGQGGYNEQFF
CDR3 DNA: TGTGCCAGCAGGGGACAGGGGGGTTACAATGAGCAGTTCTTC

D gene: TRBD1
clone size: -
V gene: TRBV5-1
J gene: TRBJ2-1
CDR3 protein: CASSTNRGNEQFF
CDR3 DNA: TGCGCCAGCAGCACAAACAGGGGAAATGAGCAGTTCTTC

D gene: -
clone size: many
V gene: TRBV29-1
J gene: TRBJ2-7
CDR3 protein: CSVGGGSSYEQYF
CDR3 DNA: TGCAGCGTTGGAGGGGGGAGCTCCTACGAGCAGTACTTC

D gene: TRBD2
clone size: many
V gene: TRBV18
J gene: TRBJ2-6
CDR3 protein: CASSPRLAGTSGANVLTF
CDR3 DNA: TGTGCCAGCTCACCTCGACTAGCGGGGACCTCTGGGGCCAACGTCCTGACTTTC

D gene: -
clone size: many
V gene: TRBV5-6
J gene: TRBJ2-2
CDR3 protein: CASSLGTENTGELFF
CDR3 DNA: TGTGCCAGCAGCTTGGGAACAGAGAACACCGGGGAGCTGTTTTTT

D gene: -
clone size: few
V gene: TRBV29-1
J gene: TRBJ2-3
CDR3 protein: CSVDGGITDTQYF
CDR3 DNA: TGCAGCGTTGATGGGGGTATCACAGATACGCAGTATTTT

D gene: -
clone size: -
V gene: TRBV20-1
J gene: TRBJ2-1
CDR3 protein: CSAVRSSRSTEQFF
CDR3 DNA: TGCAGTGCTGTCCGCTCCTCTAGAAGTACGGAGCAGTTCTTC

D gene: -
clone size: few
V gene: TRBV18
J gene: TRBJ1-5
CDR3 protein: CASSPPVGNQPQHF
CDR3 DNA: TGTGCCAGCTCACCACCGGTAGGCAATCAGCCCCAGCATTTT

D gene: TRBD1
clone size: many
V gene: TRBV7-9
J gene: TRBJ1-2
CDR3 protein: CASSTGQGAPPGYTF
CDR3 DNA: TGTGCCAGCAGCACTGGACAGGGGGCGCCTCCCGGCTACACCTTC

D gene: -
clone size: many
V gene: TRBV11-2
J gene: TRBJ2-1
CDR3 protein: CASSLVSVLLNEQFF
CDR3 DNA: TGTGCCAGCAGCTTAGTTTCGGTCCTCCTCAATGAGCAGTTCTTC

D gene: -
clone size: many
V gene: TRBV7-2
J gene: TRBJ2-1
CDR3 protein: CASSLGVDEQFF
CDR3 DNA: TGTGCCAGCAGCTTGGGCGTGGATGAGCAGTTCTTC

D gene: -
clone size: -
V gene: TRBV30
J gene: TRBJ1-1
CDR3 protein: CAWSAERSNTEAFF
CDR3 DNA: TGTGCCTGGAGTGCCGAGCGGTCGAACACTGAAGCTTTCTTT

D gene: -
clone size: few
V gene: TRBV29-1
J gene: TRBJ2-2
CDR3 protein: CSIQLRNTGELFF
CDR3 DNA: TGCAGCATCCAGCTGCGTAACACCGGGGAGCTGTTTTTT

D gene: -
clone size: -
V gene: TRBV12-3/TRBV12-4
J gene: TRBJ2-1
CDR3 protein: CASSFEGMRGWDEQFF
CDR3 DNA: TGTGCCAGCAGTTTCGAGGGGATGAGAGGCTGGGATGAGCAGTTCTTC

D gene: -
clone size: many
V gene: TRBV11-2
J gene: TRBJ2-1
CDR3 protein: CASSFWIGNEQFF
CDR3 DNA: TGTGCCAGCAGCTTCTGGATCGGGAATGAGCAGTTCTTC

D gene: -
clone size: few
V gene: TRBV18
J gene: TRBJ1-5
CDR3 protein: CASSPRDSQPQHF
CDR3 DNA: TGTGCCAGCTCACCACGTGACTCTCAGCCCCAGCATTTT

D gene: TRBD1
clone size: many
V gene: TRBV19
J gene: TRBJ2-1
CDR3 protein: CASSMDRGSYNEQFF
CDR3 DNA: TGTGCCAGTAGTATGGACAGGGGATCCTACAATGAGCAGTTCTTC

D gene: -
clone size: many
V gene: TRBV7-2
J gene: TRBJ1-6
CDR3 protein: CASSFGRLPLHF
CDR3 DNA: TGTGCCAGCAGCTTCGGACGGCTGCCCCTCCACTTT